This TCR beta chain was profiled in a study of beta chain features in type 1 diabetes. Study overall: There were some 98 million sorted cells examined across all samples.

Note on this clone: Antigen unknown.

Over 95% purity was reached by all sorted populations. Since all of the isolated RNA was reverse transcribed, expressed TCRB transcripts were what got sequenced. Sequencing was performed with immunoSEQ multiplex PCR; in TCRdb, only in-frame clones are kept and a portion is missing. The sample includes under 200,000 clones, about 9.1% of them seen just once. The trim removed 6 bases at V and 0 bases at J, leaving 6 bases unmatched. The V gene's germline CDR1 is MGHDK and CDR2 SYGVNS. This CDR3 region has 15 residues. Study-level points and caveats: cDNA-based reads could over-represent cells with high TCR expression.

V gene TRBV25-1 combines with J gene TRBJ1-1; 8 bases are shared with TRBD1. Sequencing was performed on central memory CD4+ T cells from blood. This TCR was sampled from a woman younger than 30 in good health. CDR3 residues: CASRRAGGLNTEAFF. The CDR3 coding sequence is TGTGCCAGCAGGAGGGCAGGGGGCTTGAACACTGAAGCTTTCTTT.